Listed below are T cell receptor beta chains from one sample, sequenced in a study of shared T cell receptors in the human thymus. Assay used: immunoSEQ multiplex PCR; TCRdb lists only in-frame clones, some missing. Of hundreds of thousands of clones in the sample, roughly 86% are singletons; the top ten hold over 0.008%. In addition, the sample was reused for a study of human thymus T cells.

Sequencing used thymocytes. Every receptor here comes from a boy in the first two years of life with a congenital heart defect. Both conserved end residues are trimmed from each CDR3. The D gene is left open where the match is weak. Only some rows state a clone size, as once, few, many or a class for expanded clones.

d_call clone_size v_call cdr3_aa
- - TRBV4-2 ASSGGGDTEAF
TRBD1 - TRBV29-1 SVGGEMGRDRGIDEQF
- - TRBV10-2 ATNYVGLPTDTQY
TRBD1 - TRBV5-4 ASSLIADHQGASTNEKLF
TRBD1 - TRBV19 ASSAQGQQNTEAF
- few TRBV19 ASSIFNLDSEQF
TRBD2 few TRBV19 ASSIDSGSSYNEQF
TRBD1 - TRBV29-1 SVDRGRVSTEAF
- - TRBV5-1 ASSLRHGLDEKLF
- - TRBV6-6 ASSYSQRGEKLF
TRBD2 - TRBV7-8 ASSLPQRGGTDTQY
TRBD1 - TRBV28 ASSPRDRGNHYGYT
- once TRBV7-2 ASSRGPGGYGYT
- - TRBV6-6 ASREGDEQF
- - TRBV20-1 TLTFVTQY
- - TRBV6-1 ASSASGSSYNEQF
TRBD1 - TRBV14 ASSHRDRGQY
TRBD2 - TRBV29-1 SVWTSGRSGEQF
- - TRBV30 AAGGNQPQH
TRBD2 - TRBV19 ASSIDRERENTDTQY
TRBD1 few TRBV5-6 ASRNRQGREKLF
TRBD1 - TRBV28 ASSLRDRSRPLWYGYT
TRBD1 - TRBV6-1 ASRETGQGLNGLEAF
TRBD1 - TRBV10-3 AISGVPGQASYEQY
- - TRBV2 ASSPSQGTDSDTQY
- - TRBV4-3 ASSQSSAGGRWDTQY
- - TRBV5-6 ASSLNPGLRSYEQY
TRBD2 once TRBV27 ASSLEAGDGETQY
- - TRBV4-3 ASSQAATAKNTGELF
TRBD1 - TRBV7-2 ASSKTGTATGELF
TRBD1 once TRBV13 ASSSRTGERELF
TRBD2 - TRBV7-6 ASSFVPSAGGSYEQY
TRBD2 - TRBV27 ASSFGLAGNEQF
TRBD1 - TRBV28 ASSSRQGTEETQY
- few TRBV5-6 ASSAARGNTIY
TRBD2 - TRBV12-5 ASGLVPVAGADTQY
- once TRBV4-2 ASSQGFFRVSYNEQF
- few TRBV28 ASSPGTTTHGYT